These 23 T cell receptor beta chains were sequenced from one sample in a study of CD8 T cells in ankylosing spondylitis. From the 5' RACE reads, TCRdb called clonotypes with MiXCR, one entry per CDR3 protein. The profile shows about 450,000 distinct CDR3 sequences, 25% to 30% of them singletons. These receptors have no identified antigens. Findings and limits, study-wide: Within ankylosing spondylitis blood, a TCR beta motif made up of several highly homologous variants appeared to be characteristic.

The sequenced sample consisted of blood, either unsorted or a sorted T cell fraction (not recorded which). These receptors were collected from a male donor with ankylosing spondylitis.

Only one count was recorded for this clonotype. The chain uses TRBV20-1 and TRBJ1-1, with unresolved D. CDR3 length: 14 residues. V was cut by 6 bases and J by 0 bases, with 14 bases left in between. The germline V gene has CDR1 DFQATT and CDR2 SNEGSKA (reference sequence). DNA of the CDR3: TGCAGTGCCACCCCCGGTAGCTTGAACACTGAAGCTTTCTTT. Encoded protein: CSATPGSLNTEAFF.

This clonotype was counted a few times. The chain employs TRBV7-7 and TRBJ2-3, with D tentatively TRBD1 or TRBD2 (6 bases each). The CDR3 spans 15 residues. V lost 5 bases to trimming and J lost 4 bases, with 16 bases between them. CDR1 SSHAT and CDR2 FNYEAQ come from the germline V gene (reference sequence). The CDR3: CASSGGIGGADTQYF. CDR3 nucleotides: TGTGCCAGCAGCGGGGGGATCGGGGGCGCAGATACGCAGTATTTT.

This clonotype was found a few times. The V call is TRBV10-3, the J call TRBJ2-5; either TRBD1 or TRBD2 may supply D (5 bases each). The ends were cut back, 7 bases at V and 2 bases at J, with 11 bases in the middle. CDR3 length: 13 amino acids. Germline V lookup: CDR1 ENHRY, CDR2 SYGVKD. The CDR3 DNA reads TGTGCCATCACCCTGGGACCGCAAGAGACCCAGTACTTC. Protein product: CAITLGPQETQYF.

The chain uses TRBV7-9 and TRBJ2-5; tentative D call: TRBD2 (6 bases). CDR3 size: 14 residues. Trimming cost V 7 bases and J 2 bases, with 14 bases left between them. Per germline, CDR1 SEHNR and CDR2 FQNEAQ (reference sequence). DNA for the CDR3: TGTGCCAGCAACAAGGGTAGCGGACAAGAGACCCAGTACTTC. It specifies CASNKGSGQETQYF. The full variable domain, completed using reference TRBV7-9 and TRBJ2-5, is DTGVSQNPRHKITKRGQNVTFRCDPISEHNRLYWYRQTLGQGPEFLTYFQNEAQLEKSRLLSDRFSAERPKGSFSTLEIQRTEQGDSAMYLCASNKGSGQETQYFGPGTRLLVL.

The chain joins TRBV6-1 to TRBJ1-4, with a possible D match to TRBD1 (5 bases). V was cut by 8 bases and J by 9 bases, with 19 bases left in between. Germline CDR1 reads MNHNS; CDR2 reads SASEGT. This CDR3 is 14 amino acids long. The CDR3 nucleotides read TGTGCCAGCGGTAGTAATCGGGGACTGCAAAAACTGTTTTTT. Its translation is CASGSNRGLQKLFF.

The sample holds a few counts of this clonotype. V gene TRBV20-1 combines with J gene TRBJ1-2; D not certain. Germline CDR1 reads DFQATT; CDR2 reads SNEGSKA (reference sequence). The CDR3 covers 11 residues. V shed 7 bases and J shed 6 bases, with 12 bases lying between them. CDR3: CSGGRENGYTF. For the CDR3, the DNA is TGCAGTGGGGGTCGGGAGAATGGCTACACCTTC.

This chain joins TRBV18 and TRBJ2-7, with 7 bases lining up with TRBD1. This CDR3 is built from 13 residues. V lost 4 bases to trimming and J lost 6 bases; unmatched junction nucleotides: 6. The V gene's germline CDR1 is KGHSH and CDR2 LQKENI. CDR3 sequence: CASSRGRDSEQYV. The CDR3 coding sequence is TGTGCCAGCTCACGGGGCAGGGACAGCGAGCAGTACGTC.

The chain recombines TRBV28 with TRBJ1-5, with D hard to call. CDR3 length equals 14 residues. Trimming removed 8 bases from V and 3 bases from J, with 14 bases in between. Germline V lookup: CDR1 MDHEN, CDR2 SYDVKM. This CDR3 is CASGWRGSNQPQHF. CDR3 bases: TGTGCCAGCGGCTGGCGGGGATCCAATCAGCCCCAGCATTTT.

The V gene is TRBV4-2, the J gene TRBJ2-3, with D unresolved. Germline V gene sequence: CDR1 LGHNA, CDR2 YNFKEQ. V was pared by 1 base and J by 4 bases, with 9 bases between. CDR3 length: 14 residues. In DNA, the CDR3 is TGTGCCAGCAGCCAAGTAGGACGTGCAGATACGCAGTATTTT. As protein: CASSQVGRADTQYF.

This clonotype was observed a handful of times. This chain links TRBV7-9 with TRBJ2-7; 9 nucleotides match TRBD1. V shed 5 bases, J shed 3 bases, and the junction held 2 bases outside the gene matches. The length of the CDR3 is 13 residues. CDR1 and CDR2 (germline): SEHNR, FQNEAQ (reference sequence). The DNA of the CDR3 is TGTGCCAGCAGCCGGACAGGGGTCTACGAGCAGTACTTC. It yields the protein CASSRTGVYEQYF.

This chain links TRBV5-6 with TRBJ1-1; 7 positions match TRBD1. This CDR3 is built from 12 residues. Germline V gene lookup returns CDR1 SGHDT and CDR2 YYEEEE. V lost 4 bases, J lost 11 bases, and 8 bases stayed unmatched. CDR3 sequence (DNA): TGTGCCAGCAGCCTGGAGGGGGCTTGGGCTTTCTTT. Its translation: CASSLEGAWAFF.

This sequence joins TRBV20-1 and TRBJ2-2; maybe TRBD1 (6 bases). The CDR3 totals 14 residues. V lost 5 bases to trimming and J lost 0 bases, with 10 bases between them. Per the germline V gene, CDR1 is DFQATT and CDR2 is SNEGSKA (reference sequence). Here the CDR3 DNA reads TGCAGTGCTTTTGACAGGCCGAACACCGGGGAGCTGTTTTTT. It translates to CSAFDRPNTGELFF.

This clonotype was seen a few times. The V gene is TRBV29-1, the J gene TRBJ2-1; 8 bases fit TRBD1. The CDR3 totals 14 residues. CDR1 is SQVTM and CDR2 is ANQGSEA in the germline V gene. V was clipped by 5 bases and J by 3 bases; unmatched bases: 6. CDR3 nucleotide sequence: TGCAGCGTTCCTAACAGGGGGAACTACAATGAGCAGTTCTTC. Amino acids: CSVPNRGNYNEQFF.

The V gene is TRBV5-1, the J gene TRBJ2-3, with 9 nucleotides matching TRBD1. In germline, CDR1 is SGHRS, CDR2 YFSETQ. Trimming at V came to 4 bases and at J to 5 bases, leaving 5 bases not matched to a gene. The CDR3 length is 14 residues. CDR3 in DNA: TGCGCCAGCAGCGGCCGGGACAGGGAAGATACGCAGTATTTT. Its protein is CASSGRDREDTQYF.

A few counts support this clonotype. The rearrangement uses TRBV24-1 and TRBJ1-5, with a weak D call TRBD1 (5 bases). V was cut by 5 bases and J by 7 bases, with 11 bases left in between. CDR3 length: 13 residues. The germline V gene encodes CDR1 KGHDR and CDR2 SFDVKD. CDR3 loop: CATSALGGQPQHF. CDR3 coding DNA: TGTGCCACCAGTGCCCTCGGGGGGCAGCCCCAGCATTTT.

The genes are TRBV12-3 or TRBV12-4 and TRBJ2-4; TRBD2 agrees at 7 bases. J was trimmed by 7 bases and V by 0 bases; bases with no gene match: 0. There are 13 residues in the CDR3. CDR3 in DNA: TGTGCCAGCAGTTTAGCGGGAGGGAACATTCAGTACTTC. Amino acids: CASSLAGGNIQYF.

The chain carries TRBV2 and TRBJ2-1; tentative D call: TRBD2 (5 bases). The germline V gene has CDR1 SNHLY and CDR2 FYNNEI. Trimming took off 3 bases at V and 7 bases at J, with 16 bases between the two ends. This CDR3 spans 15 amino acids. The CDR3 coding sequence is TGTGCCAGCAGTGACGCGGCTAGCCTAGGGAATGAGCAGTTCTTC. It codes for CASSDAASLGNEQFF.

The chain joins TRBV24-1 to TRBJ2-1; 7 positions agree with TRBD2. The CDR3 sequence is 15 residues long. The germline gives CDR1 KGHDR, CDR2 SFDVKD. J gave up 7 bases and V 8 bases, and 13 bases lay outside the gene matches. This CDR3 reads CATNSASGIGNEQFF. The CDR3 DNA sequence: TGTGCCACCAATTCGGCTAGCGGTATCGGGAATGAGCAGTTCTTC.

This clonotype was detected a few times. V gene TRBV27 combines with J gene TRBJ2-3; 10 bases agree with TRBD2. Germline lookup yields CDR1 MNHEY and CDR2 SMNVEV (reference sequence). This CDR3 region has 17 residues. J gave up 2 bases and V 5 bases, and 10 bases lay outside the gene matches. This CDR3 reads CASSPPTSGAFTDTQYF. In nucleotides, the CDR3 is TGTGCCAGCAGTCCTCCTACTAGCGGGGCATTCACAGATACGCAGTATTTT.

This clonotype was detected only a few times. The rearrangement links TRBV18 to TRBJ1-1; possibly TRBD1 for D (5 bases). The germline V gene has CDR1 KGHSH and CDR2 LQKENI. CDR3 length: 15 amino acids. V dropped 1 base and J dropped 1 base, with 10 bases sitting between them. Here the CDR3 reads CASSPQGPTNTEAFF. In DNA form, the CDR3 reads TGTGCCAGCTCACCACAGGGACCGACGAACACTGAAGCTTTCTTT.

CDR3 nucleotides: TGCAGTGCTCCAACTAGCAACTCCTACAATGAGCAGTTCTTC. Translation gives CSAPTSNSYNEQFF. The rearrangement uses TRBV20-1 and TRBJ2-1; the D gene is possibly TRBD2 (6 bases). Germline V CDR1 and CDR2: DFQATT, SNEGSKA (reference sequence). This CDR3 spans 14 amino acids. V lost 5 bases, J lost 0 bases, and 11 bases lay in between.

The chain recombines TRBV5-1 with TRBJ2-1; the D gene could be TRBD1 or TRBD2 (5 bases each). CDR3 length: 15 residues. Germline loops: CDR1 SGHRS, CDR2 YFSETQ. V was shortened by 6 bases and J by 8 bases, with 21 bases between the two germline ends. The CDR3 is CASIEGVQGPHEQFF. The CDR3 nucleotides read TGCGCCAGCATAGAAGGGGTGCAGGGACCCCATGAGCAGTTCTTC. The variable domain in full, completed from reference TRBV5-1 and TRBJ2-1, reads KAGVTQTPRYLIKTRGQQVTLSCSPISGHRSVSWYQQTPGQGLQFLFEYFSETQRNKGNFPGRFSGRQFSNSRSEMNVSTLELGDSALYLCASIEGVQGPHEQFFGPGTRLTVL.

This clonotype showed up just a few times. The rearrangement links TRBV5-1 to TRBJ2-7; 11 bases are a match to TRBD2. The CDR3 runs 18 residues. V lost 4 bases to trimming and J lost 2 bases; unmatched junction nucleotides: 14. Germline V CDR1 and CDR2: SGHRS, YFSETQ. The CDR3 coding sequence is TGCGCCAGCAGCCCCGGGACTAGCGGTCCGACTTCGGCCTACGAGCAGTACTTC. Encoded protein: CASSPGTSGPTSAYEQYF.